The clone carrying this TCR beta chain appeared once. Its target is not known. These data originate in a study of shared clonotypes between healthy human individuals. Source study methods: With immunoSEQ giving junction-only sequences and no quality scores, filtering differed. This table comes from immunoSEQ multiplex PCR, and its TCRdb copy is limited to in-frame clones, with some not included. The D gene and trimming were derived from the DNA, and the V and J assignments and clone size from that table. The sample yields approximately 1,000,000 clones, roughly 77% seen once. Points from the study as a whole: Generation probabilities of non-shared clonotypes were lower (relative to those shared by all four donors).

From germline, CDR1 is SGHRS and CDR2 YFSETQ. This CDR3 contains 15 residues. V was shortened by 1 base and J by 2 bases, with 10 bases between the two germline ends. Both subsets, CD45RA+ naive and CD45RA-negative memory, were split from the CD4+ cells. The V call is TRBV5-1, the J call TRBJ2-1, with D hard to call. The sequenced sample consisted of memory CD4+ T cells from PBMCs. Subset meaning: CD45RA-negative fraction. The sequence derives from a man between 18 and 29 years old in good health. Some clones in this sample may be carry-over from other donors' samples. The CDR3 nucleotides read TGCGCCAGCAGCTTGACAGTGGCCCCCTACAATGAGCAGTTCTTC. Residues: CASSLTVAPYNEQFF. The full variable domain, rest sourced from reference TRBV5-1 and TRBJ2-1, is KAGVTQTPRYLIKTRGQQVTLSCSPISGHRSVSWYQQTPGQGLQFLFEYFSETQRNKGNFPGRFSGRQFSNSRSEMNVSTLELGDSALYLCASSLTVAPYNEQFFGPGTRLTVL.